These T cell receptor beta chains were read from a single sample in a study of shared clonotypes between healthy human individuals. Profiling relied on immunoSEQ multiplex PCR, and the TCRdb table lists in-frame clones only, not all of them. This table holds 2 million to 2.5 million clones, less than 95% found once. What was sequenced was naive CD4+ T cells from PBMCs. The receptors derive from a young man in good health. Some clones in this sample may be carry-over from other donors' samples. Both conserved end residues are part of each CDR3. D genes are given only for firm matches. The listing skips clone size in some rows; elsewhere it reads once, few, many or a size class.

v_gene: TRBV6-1
j_gene: TRBJ1-1
abundance: .
d_gene: TRBD1
CDR3nt: TGTGCCAGCAGTGAATTTGGAGGACAGGACGGCGCTTTCTTT
CDR3aa: CASSEFGGQDGAFF

v_gene: TRBV11-2
j_gene: TRBJ2-1
abundance: .
d_gene: .
CDR3nt: TGTGCCAGCAGGCCTTCTCGCTCCTACAATGAGCAGTTCTTC
CDR3aa: CASRPSRSYNEQFF

v_gene: TRBV27
j_gene: TRBJ2-3
abundance: .
d_gene: TRBD2
CDR3nt: TGTGCCAGCAGTCTACATCCCGGGACTAGCGGGAGGGCCATGGGGCAAAGGGATACGCAGTATTTT
CDR3aa: CASSLHPGTSGRAMGQRDTQYF

v_gene: TRBV6-1
j_gene: TRBJ2-6
abundance: .
d_gene: .
CDR3nt: TGTGCCAGCAGTGAATTGGGGGCGTCCGGGGCCAACGTCCTGACTTTC
CDR3aa: CASSELGASGANVLTF

v_gene: TRBV5-1
j_gene: TRBJ2-1
abundance: .
d_gene: TRBD2
CDR3nt: TGCGCCAGCAGCTTGGCGCCAGCGGGAGCCCAGTTCTTC
CDR3aa: CASSLAPAGAQFF

v_gene: TRBV29-1
j_gene: TRBJ1-2
abundance: .
d_gene: .
CDR3nt: TGCAGCGTTGAAGTCGTCCTTGCCTATGGCTACACCTTC
CDR3aa: CSVEVVLAYGYTF

v_gene: TRBV5-1
j_gene: TRBJ2-1
abundance: .
d_gene: .
CDR3nt: TGCGCCAGCAGCTTGGCCGTTTGGCTTTGGGATGAGCAGTTCTTC
CDR3aa: CASSLAVWLWDEQFF

v_gene: TRBV15
j_gene: TRBJ2-1
abundance: .
d_gene: TRBD2
CDR3nt: TGTGCCACCAGCAAGGGCAGGGAGGGTGAGCAGTTCTTC
CDR3aa: CATSKGREGEQFF

v_gene: TRBV18
j_gene: TRBJ2-1
abundance: .
d_gene: .
CDR3nt: TGTGCCAGCTCCCAAGGCGGGCAGGGGAACAATGAGCAGTTCTTC
CDR3aa: CASSQGGQGNNEQFF

v_gene: TRBV7-3
j_gene: TRBJ2-2
abundance: .
d_gene: .
CDR3nt: TGTGCCAGCAGCTCATCCGGGACTCCGATGATCGGGGAGCTGTTTTTT
CDR3aa: CASSSSGTPMIGELFF

v_gene: TRBV5-6
j_gene: TRBJ2-3
abundance: .
d_gene: .
CDR3nt: TGTGCCAGCAGCTTGGGGCCATACAGTACGCAGTATTTT
CDR3aa: CASSLGPYSTQYF

v_gene: TRBV28
j_gene: TRBJ2-3
abundance: .
d_gene: .
CDR3nt: TGTGCCAGCAGTTTAAGGGGGAGACCCACAGATACGCAGTATTTT
CDR3aa: CASSLRGRPTDTQYF

v_gene: TRBV25-1
j_gene: TRBJ2-1
abundance: .
d_gene: TRBD2
CDR3nt: TGTGCCAGCAGTGACCAAACTCTAGCGGCAAACCTGCAGTTCTTC
CDR3aa: CASSDQTLAANLQFF

v_gene: TRBV5-6
j_gene: TRBJ1-1
abundance: .
d_gene: TRBD1
CDR3nt: TGTGCCAGCAGCTCGGGGACAGGGTTATTAGAAGCTTTCTTT
CDR3aa: CASSSGTGLLEAFF

v_gene: TRBV4-1
j_gene: TRBJ2-1
abundance: .
d_gene: TRBD2
CDR3nt: TGCGCCAGCAGCTTCCGGGGGGGCAGGGATGAGCAGTTCTTC
CDR3aa: CASSFRGGRDEQFF

v_gene: TRBV5-4
j_gene: TRBJ2-5
abundance: .
d_gene: TRBD2
CDR3nt: TGTGCCAGCAGCCTCTACGCGGGAGTAGTGGAGACCCAGTACTTC
CDR3aa: CASSLYAGVVETQYF

v_gene: TRBV6-6
j_gene: TRBJ2-7
abundance: .
d_gene: .
CDR3nt: TGTGCCAGCAGAGCCGGAGGGGGGGTTCACGAGCAGTACTTC
CDR3aa: CASRAGGGVHEQYF

v_gene: TRBV5-1
j_gene: TRBJ2-7
abundance: .
d_gene: .
CDR3nt: TGCGCCAGCAGCTTGGGCCGGTCTAGTTTGGCAAGCTCCTACGAGCAGTACTTC
CDR3aa: CASSLGRSSLASSYEQYF

v_gene: TRBV5-5
j_gene: TRBJ2-7
abundance: .
d_gene: .
CDR3nt: TGTGCCAGCAGCTTGGACAGGTCGTCCTACGAGCAGTACTTC
CDR3aa: CASSLDRSSYEQYF

v_gene: TRBV5-4
j_gene: TRBJ2-3
abundance: .
d_gene: .
CDR3nt: TGTGCCAGCAGTCGGGTCCGTCCAGGCACTTCTCGGGCAGATACGCAGTATTTT
CDR3aa: CASSRVRPGTSRADTQYF

v_gene: TRBV18
j_gene: TRBJ1-2
abundance: .
d_gene: TRBD1
CDR3nt: TGTGCCAGCTCACGACCCGGGACAGGGTCTAACTATGGCTACACCTTC
CDR3aa: CASSRPGTGSNYGYTF

v_gene: TRBV30
j_gene: TRBJ2-7
abundance: .
d_gene: TRBD1
CDR3nt: TGTGCCGGGTACGACAGGGGAACCTACGAGCAGTACTTC
CDR3aa: CAGYDRGTYEQYF

v_gene: TRBV7-2
j_gene: TRBJ2-3
abundance: .
d_gene: TRBD2
CDR3nt: TGTGCCAGCACCCCGACTAGCCCAGATACGCAGTATTTT
CDR3aa: CASTPTSPDTQYF

v_gene: TRBV11-2
j_gene: TRBJ2-5
abundance: once
d_gene: .
CDR3nt: TGTGCCAGCAGCTTAGCAGGGTGGCAGACCCAGTACTTC
CDR3aa: CASSLAGWQTQYF

v_gene: TRBV7-2
j_gene: TRBJ2-7
abundance: once
d_gene: .
CDR3nt: TGTGCCAGCAGCTTACTTTGGGCCGGGTATGGCGAGCAGTACTTC
CDR3aa: CASSLLWAGYGEQYF

v_gene: TRBV6-5
j_gene: TRBJ2-7
abundance: .
d_gene: .
CDR3nt: TGTGCCAGCAGTTTGGGACAGAGGTCCCTGGGGAGGGAGCAGTACTTC
CDR3aa: CASSLGQRSLGREQYF

v_gene: TRBV30
j_gene: TRBJ1-4
abundance: .
d_gene: .
CDR3nt: TGTGCCTGGGGGGGGAGATTGAATGAAAAACTGTTTTTT
CDR3aa: CAWGGRLNEKLFF

v_gene: TRBV28
j_gene: TRBJ1-1
abundance: .
d_gene: .
CDR3nt: TGTGCCAGCAGGGCGGGGTCAGGGAACACTGAAGCTTTCTTT
CDR3aa: CASRAGSGNTEAFF

v_gene: TRBV11-2
j_gene: TRBJ1-1
abundance: .
d_gene: TRBD1
CDR3nt: TGTGCCAGCAGCTACCTGACAGGGCCGGGCACTGAAGCTTTCTTT
CDR3aa: CASSYLTGPGTEAFF

v_gene: TRBV9
j_gene: TRBJ1-3
abundance: few
d_gene: .
CDR3nt: TGTGCCAGCAGCGTGGGGCGGGACTCTGGAAACACCATATATTTT
CDR3aa: CASSVGRDSGNTIYF

v_gene: TRBV19
j_gene: TRBJ2-7
abundance: few
d_gene: .
CDR3nt: TGTGCCAGTAGTTTGTGGCAGGCTCCCTACGAGCAGTACTTC
CDR3aa: CASSLWQAPYEQYF

v_gene: TRBV6-1
j_gene: TRBJ1-1
abundance: .
d_gene: .
CDR3nt: TGTGCCAGCAGCTTCTTACAGGGAATGAACACTGAAGCTTTCTTT
CDR3aa: CASSFLQGMNTEAFF

v_gene: TRBV28
j_gene: TRBJ2-1
abundance: .
d_gene: .
CDR3nt: TGTGCCAGCAGTTCCCGACCGAATGAGCAGTTCTTC
CDR3aa: CASSSRPNEQFF

v_gene: TRBV4-3
j_gene: TRBJ2-7
abundance: .
d_gene: .
CDR3nt: TGCGCCAGCAGCCAGACCGGGACAAGAAACTACGAGCAGTACTTC
CDR3aa: CASSQTGTRNYEQYF

v_gene: TRBV2
j_gene: TRBJ1-4
abundance: .
d_gene: TRBD1
CDR3nt: TGTGCCAGCAGGCTACAGGGGTCTAATGAAAAACTGTTTTTT
CDR3aa: CASRLQGSNEKLFF

v_gene: TRBV4-1
j_gene: TRBJ2-1
abundance: .
d_gene: .
CDR3nt: TGCGCCAGCAGCCAAGACCCGAGCTCCTACAATGAGCAGTTCTTC
CDR3aa: CASSQDPSSYNEQFF

v_gene: TRBV7-2
j_gene: TRBJ1-4
abundance: .
d_gene: TRBD1
CDR3nt: TGTGCCAGCAGCCCCCGACAGGGGAGGAATGAAAAACTGTTTTTT
CDR3aa: CASSPRQGRNEKLFF

v_gene: TRBV9
j_gene: TRBJ2-5
abundance: .
d_gene: TRBD2
CDR3nt: TGTGCCAGCAGCGTAAGACCGGGACTAGCGGGACGAGAGACCCAGTACTTC
CDR3aa: CASSVRPGLAGRETQYF

v_gene: TRBV27
j_gene: TRBJ1-2
abundance: .
d_gene: .
CDR3nt: TGTGCCAGCAGTTTCCTCGGACAGATACCGTACTATGGCTACACCTTC
CDR3aa: CASSFLGQIPYYGYTF

v_gene: TRBV28
j_gene: TRBJ2-7
abundance: .
d_gene: TRBD1
CDR3nt: TGTGCCAGTTGGACAGGGGCTCGCTACGAGCAGTACTTC
CDR3aa: CASWTGARYEQYF

v_gene: TRBV7-9
j_gene: TRBJ1-3
abundance: .
d_gene: .
CDR3nt: TGTGCCAGCAGCTCGGACAGAGCGGCTGGAAACACCATATATTTT
CDR3aa: CASSSDRAAGNTIYF

v_gene: TRBV14
j_gene: TRBJ1-4
abundance: .
d_gene: TRBD1
CDR3nt: TGTGCCAGCAGCCGAGTCCAGGGGGTGTCACAAAAACTGTTTTTT
CDR3aa: CASSRVQGVSQKLFF

v_gene: TRBV7-2
j_gene: TRBJ1-1
abundance: .
d_gene: .
CDR3nt: TGTGCCAGCAGCTTTGCCACAGGGATAACGACTGAAGCTTTCTTT
CDR3aa: CASSFATGITTEAFF

v_gene: TRBV14
j_gene: TRBJ2-7
abundance: .
d_gene: .
CDR3nt: TGTGCCAGCAGTCTTTCTCTGAGAGAGCAGTACTTC
CDR3aa: CASSLSLREQYF

v_gene: TRBV6-1
j_gene: TRBJ1-3
abundance: few
d_gene: .
CDR3nt: TGTGCCAGCAGCACAGGGACCGGAAACACCATATATTTT
CDR3aa: CASSTGTGNTIYF

v_gene: TRBV5-1
j_gene: TRBJ2-1
abundance: .
d_gene: .
CDR3nt: TGCGCCAGCAGCTTGGCCCAGGGCAGCCCTCACAATGAGCAGTTCTTC
CDR3aa: CASSLAQGSPHNEQFF

v_gene: TRBV20-1
j_gene: TRBJ1-2
abundance: .
d_gene: TRBD1
CDR3nt: TGCAGTGCCACAGGGGACTATGGCTACACCTTC
CDR3aa: CSATGDYGYTF

v_gene: TRBV27
j_gene: TRBJ2-1
abundance: .
d_gene: .
CDR3nt: TGTGCCAGCAGTTCCCCCCGGGCCCCGAGCTCCTACAATGAGCAGTTCTTC
CDR3aa: CASSSPRAPSSYNEQFF

v_gene: TRBV7-2
j_gene: TRBJ2-5
abundance: .
d_gene: .
CDR3nt: TGTGCCAGCAGCTTGGGTCAAGAGACCCAGTACTTC
CDR3aa: CASSLGQETQYF

v_gene: TRBV6-1
j_gene: TRBJ2-1
abundance: .
d_gene: TRBD2
CDR3nt: TGTGCCAGCAGTGTGGCGGGAGGGAACTACAATGAGCAGTTCTTC
CDR3aa: CASSVAGGNYNEQFF

v_gene: TRBV27
j_gene: TRBJ2-7
abundance: .
d_gene: .
CDR3nt: TGTGCCAGCAGTTCGTTAGCTAGGGACGAGCAGTACTTC
CDR3aa: CASSSLARDEQYF

v_gene: TRBV5-1
j_gene: TRBJ1-1
abundance: .
d_gene: TRBD1
CDR3nt: TGCGCCAGCAGCTTGGTAGGGGGCCCGCTGGGTGAAGCTTTCTTT
CDR3aa: CASSLVGGPLGEAFF

v_gene: TRBV9
j_gene: TRBJ2-1
abundance: .
d_gene: .
CDR3nt: TGTGCCAGCAGCGTATTGTCGGACAATGAGCAGTTCTTC
CDR3aa: CASSVLSDNEQFF

v_gene: TRBV7-2
j_gene: TRBJ1-2
abundance: .
d_gene: .
CDR3nt: TGTGCCAGCAGCCCCCGACAGACTAACTATGGCTACACCTTC
CDR3aa: CASSPRQTNYGYTF

v_gene: TRBV12-5
j_gene: TRBJ1-2
abundance: .
d_gene: .
CDR3nt: TGTGCTAGTGGTTTGGACCTCGCTTCCCGTGGCTACACCTTC
CDR3aa: CASGLDLASRGYTF